The 23 T cell receptor beta chains reported below all come from one sample, sequenced in a study of blood T cell repertoires in COVID-19. Libraries were prepared by immunoSEQ multiplex PCR; TCRdb keeps only in-frame clonotypes and omits some of them. Of more than 150,000 clones in the sample, about 90% are singletons; the top ten hold 0.6% to 0.8%. Sequenced input: peripheral blood. These receptors originate from a man between 45 and 60 years old with acute or convalescent COVID-19.

This clone was counted a single time. The chain joins TRBV25-1 to TRBJ1-1, with 8 bases aligning to TRBD1. From germline, CDR1 is MGHDK and CDR2 SYGVNS. CDR3 length: 13 amino acids. After removal of 6 bases from V and 3 bases from J, the junction contained 3 bases not matched to a gene. CDR3 region: CASRDRVDTEAFF. CDR3 in DNA: TGTGCCAGCAGGGACAGGGTGGACACTGAAGCTTTCTTT.

This clone was counted only a few times. This sequence joins TRBV3-1 (or the pseudogene TRBV3-2) and TRBJ1-1, with 7 nucleotides matching TRBD1. Germline V gene data show CDR1 as LGHDT and CDR2 as YNNKEL (reference sequence). This CDR3 spans 16 amino acids. Unmatched junction bases numbered 9, after V lost 1 base and J lost 4 bases. Here the CDR3 reads CASSQGAARGITEAFF. In DNA form, the CDR3 reads TGTGCCAGCAGCCAAGGAGCTGCCAGGGGGATCACTGAAGCTTTCTTT.

V gene TRBV9 combines with J gene TRBJ1-1; 7 bases match TRBD1. The V gene's germline CDR1 is SGDLS and CDR2 YYNGEE. This CDR3 is built from 13 residues. With 1 base clipped from V and 11 bases from J, the junction kept 8 bases outside the gene matches. The chain's CDR3 is CASSVNSGQRAFF. The DNA of the CDR3 is TGTGCCAGCAGCGTAAATTCGGGACAGCGGGCTTTCTTT.

The table lists this clone with a count of one. This chain connects TRBV28 to TRBJ2-7; D not certain. CDR1 and CDR2 from the germline V gene are MDHEN and SYDVKM. The CDR3 spans 11 residues. Trimming stripped 7 bases from V and 2 bases from J, with 6 bases between. The CDR3 region is CASKDTYEQYF. In DNA, the CDR3 is TGTGCCAGCAAAGACACCTACGAGCAGTACTTC.

The chain combines TRBV2 with TRBJ1-6, with a tentative D call TRBD1 (5 bases). Germline CDR1 is SNHLY and CDR2 is FYNNEI. V lost 8 bases and J 10 bases, leaving 15 bases between the germline ends. The CDR3 loop spans 13 amino acids. The CDR3 protein is CASVGGARSPLHF. In nucleotides, the CDR3 is TGTGCCAGCGTCGGAGGGGCTCGCTCACCCCTCCACTTT.

The V call is TRBV9, the J call TRBJ2-3; weak D call: TRBD2 (7 bases). The CDR3 is 15 amino acids. Germline V gene lookup returns CDR1 SGDLS and CDR2 YYNGEE. V lost 2 bases and J 0 bases, leaving 10 bases between the germline ends. The DNA for the CDR3 is TGTGCCAGCAGCGTCGGGGGGCCTAGCACAGATACGCAGTATTTT. It encodes CASSVGGPSTDTQYF. The whole variable domain, remainder taken from reference TRBV9 and TRBJ2-3, is DSGVTQTPKHLITATGQRVTLRCSPRSGDLSVYWYQQSLDQGLQFLIQYYNGEERAKGNILERFSAQQFPDLHSELNLSSLELGDSALYFCASSVGGPSTDTQYFGPGTRLTVL.

The chain is built from TRBV30 and TRBJ2-3, with 10 bases lining up with TRBD2. Germline CDR1 is GTSNPN and CDR2 is SVGIG (reference sequence). This CDR3 is 14 amino acids long. Trimming cost V 6 bases and J 0 bases; bases outside gene matches: 3. The CDR3 bases are TGTGCCTGCAGACTAGCGGGTAGCACAGATACGCAGTATTTT. Protein product: CACRLAGSTDTQYF.

The CDR3 reads CASSFAVDPRPGELFF. Here the CDR3 DNA reads TGTGCCAGCAGCTTTGCGGTAGACCCACGGCCGGGGGAGCTGTTTTTT. This chain joins TRBV7-8 and TRBJ2-2, with no clear D. V was pared by 3 bases and J by 8 bases, with 19 bases between. Per germline, CDR1 SGHVS and CDR2 FQNEAQ. The CDR3 sequence is 16 residues long.

The chain combines TRBV11-3 with TRBJ2-1; perhaps TRBD1 as D (5 bases). Between the trimmed V and J ends, which lost 0 bases and 7 bases, there was a span of 13 bases. CDR3 size: 15 residues. Germline V gene lookup returns CDR1 SGHNT and CDR2 YENEEA. The CDR3 nucleotides read TGTGCCAGCAGCTTAGATGGCGGCAGGGAAAATGAGCAGTTCTTC. Its translation is CASSLDGGRENEQFF.

This clone occurred a few times. This rearrangement joins TRBV7-9 to TRBJ2-7; D remains ambiguous. V was cut by 1 base and J by 5 bases, with 9 bases left in between. This CDR3 has 13 residues. Germline V lookup: CDR1 SEHNR, CDR2 FQNEAQ (reference sequence). This chain's CDR3 is CASSLGPEDEQYF. The CDR3 DNA follows: TGTGCCAGCAGCTTAGGACCTGAGGACGAGCAGTACTTC.

The rearrangement links TRBV10-3 to TRBJ2-1; D is possibly TRBD1 (6 bases). This CDR3 region has 13 residues. In germline, CDR1 is ENHRY, CDR2 SYGVKD. V shed 3 bases and J shed 8 bases, with 11 bases lying between them. CDR3 sequence: CAISEQGPHEQFF. The CDR3 nucleotides read TGTGCCATCAGTGAACAGGGACCCCATGAGCAGTTCTTC.

V and J are TRBV5-1 and TRBJ2-1; no clear D gene. Germline V lookup: CDR1 SGHRS, CDR2 YFSETQ. V dropped 4 bases and J dropped 8 bases, with 10 bases sitting between them. This CDR3 has 12 residues. The CDR3 sequence is CASSDISDEQFF. The CDR3 DNA follows: TGCGCCAGCAGCGATATATCGGATGAGCAGTTCTTC.

The chain has TRBV23-1 and TRBJ2-4; the D is unclear. TRBV23-1 is reported as an ORF; its role is uncertain. V lost 5 bases, J lost 0 bases, and 14 bases lay in between. The CDR3 contains 16 residues. In DNA form, the CDR3 reads TGCGCCAGCAGTATAATCGCGATACTAGCCAAAAACATTCAGTACTTC. This sequence encodes CASSIIAILAKNIQYF.

The chain has TRBV5-4 and TRBJ1-3, with D unclear. Trimming removed 3 bases at V and 0 bases at J, with 10 bases between. Germline V CDR1 and CDR2: SGHNT, YYREEE (reference sequence). This CDR3 spans 15 amino acids. CDR3 bases: TGTGCCAGCAGCTCAGGAGGGAACTCTGGAAACACCATATATTTT. Translation: CASSSGGNSGNTIYF.

This rearrangement joins TRBV19 to TRBJ1-2; 9 bases agree with TRBD1. The CDR3 totals 13 residues. Germline CDR1 is LNHDA and CDR2 is SQIVND (reference sequence). Unmatched junction bases numbered 4, after V lost 4 bases and J lost 7 bases. This CDR3 reads CASSTSTGGGYTF. Here the CDR3 DNA reads TGTGCCAGTAGTACGTCGACAGGGGGTGGCTACACCTTC.

The CDR3 loop reads CASSLGVSRNYEQYF. DNA for the CDR3: TGTGCCAGCAGCTTAGGTGTCAGTCGCAACTACGAGCAGTACTTC. The chain recombines TRBV7-9 with TRBJ2-7; D unclear. The CDR3 runs 15 residues. CDR1 is SEHNR, CDR2 FQNEAQ, per germline (reference sequence). Trimming stripped 1 base from V and 3 bases from J, with 13 bases between.

This clone appeared a few times. The chain recombines TRBV6-1 with TRBJ1-6, with 8 bases identical to TRBD1. The CDR3 is 15 residues long. V lost 2 bases, J lost 6 bases, and 3 bases stayed unmatched. The V gene's germline CDR1 is MNHNS and CDR2 SASEGT. The chain's CDR3 is CASSEIGQGNSPLHF. In DNA, the CDR3 is TGTGCCAGCAGTGAAATTGGACAGGGTAATTCACCCCTCCACTTT.

This clone showed up just once. In DNA, the CDR3 is TGTGCCAGCAGTCGCCTATCGACAGCAAGGTCAACTAATGAAAAACTGTTTTTT. It specifies CASSRLSTARSTNEKLFF. The V gene is TRBV6-2 or TRBV6-3, the J gene TRBJ1-4; possible D gene TRBD1, 5 bases. Germline CDR1 reads MNHEY; CDR2 reads SVGEGT. Trimming took 5 bases from V and 0 from J, leaving 19 bases between them. This CDR3 has 18 residues.

The rearrangement uses TRBV9 and TRBJ2-5; 7 nucleotides align to TRBD1. V shed 0 bases, J shed 7 bases, and the junction held 9 bases outside the gene matches. CDR3 length: 15 residues. Germline assignment: CDR1 SGDLS and CDR2 YYNGEE. CDR3 region: CASSVAPDRATTQYF. The CDR3 DNA reads as TGTGCCAGCAGCGTAGCCCCCGACAGGGCGACGACCCAGTACTTC.

V and J are TRBV9 and TRBJ2-2; D ambiguous. The germline V and J ends were trimmed by 0 bases and 0 bases, with 6 bases remaining between them. The germline CDR1 and CDR2 sequences are SGDLS and YYNGEE. This CDR3 has 15 amino acids. CDR3 sequence (DNA): TGTGCCAGCAGCGTAGCACTGACGAACACCGGGGAGCTGTTTTTT. Translating gives CASSVALTNTGELFF.

This chain connects TRBV28 to TRBJ2-6; D is unclear. Trimming took off 3 bases at V and 0 bases at J, with 6 bases between the two ends. The CDR3 spans 15 residues. CDR1 and CDR2 from the germline V gene are MDHEN and SYDVKM. The CDR3 region is CASSFRSSGANVLTF. Here the CDR3 DNA reads TGTGCCAGCAGTTTTCGGAGCTCTGGGGCCAACGTCCTGACTTTC.

The chain couples TRBV10-3 to TRBJ1-2; 8 bases match TRBD1. The germline gives CDR1 ENHRY, CDR2 SYGVKD. This CDR3 is 14 amino acids long. The junction had 4 bases not matched to a gene; V was cut back by 4 bases and J by 3 bases. The CDR3 sequence: CAISGGTGYYGYTF. The CDR3 DNA sequence: TGTGCCATCAGTGGAGGGACAGGCTACTATGGCTACACCTTC.

This sequence joins TRBV5-8 and TRBJ1-1, with D maybe TRBD1 (6 bases). The CDR3 is made up of 14 amino acids. Trimming took 4 bases from V and 0 from J, leaving 10 bases between them. Germline V gene lookup returns CDR1 SGHTS and CDR2 YDEGEE. The CDR3 nucleotides read TGTGCCAGCAGCCGGACAGTCATGAACACTGAAGCTTTCTTT. This codes for CASSRTVMNTEAFF.